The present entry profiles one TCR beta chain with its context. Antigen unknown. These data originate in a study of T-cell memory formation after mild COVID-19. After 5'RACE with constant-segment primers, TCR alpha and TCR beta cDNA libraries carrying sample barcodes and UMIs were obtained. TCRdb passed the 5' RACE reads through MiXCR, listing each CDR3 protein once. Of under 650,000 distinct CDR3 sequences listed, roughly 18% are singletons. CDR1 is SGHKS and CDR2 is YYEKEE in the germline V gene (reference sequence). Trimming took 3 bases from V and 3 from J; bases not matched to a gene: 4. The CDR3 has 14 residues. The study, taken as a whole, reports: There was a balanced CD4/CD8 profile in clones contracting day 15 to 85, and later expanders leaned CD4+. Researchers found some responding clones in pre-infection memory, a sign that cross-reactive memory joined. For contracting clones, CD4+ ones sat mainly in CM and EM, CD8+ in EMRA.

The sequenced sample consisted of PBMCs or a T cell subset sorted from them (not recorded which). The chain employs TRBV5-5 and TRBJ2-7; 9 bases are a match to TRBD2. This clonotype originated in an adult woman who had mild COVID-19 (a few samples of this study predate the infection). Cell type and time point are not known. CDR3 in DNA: TGTGCCAGCAGCTCCGGGACTAGCTTCTACGAGCAGTACTTC. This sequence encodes CASSSGTSFYEQYF.